This TCR beta chain was identified in a study of T cell changes during pregnancy in multiple sclerosis. The repertoire was sequenced with immunoSEQ multiplex PCR; TCRdb's copy has only in-frame clones and lacks some. The table includes about 56,000 clones, around nine tenths detected once. The CDR3 is made up of 15 amino acids. The V gene's germline CDR1 is PRHDT and CDR2 FYEKMQ (reference sequence). Deletions cut 6 bases from V and 1 base from J, with 15 bases between. The TCR sequence derives from a human donor whose cells served as feeder cells for cultures in a pregnancy study. The sample taken for sequencing was peripheral blood from another person, used as feeder cells. The V and J genes are TRBV13 and TRBJ1-1, with D perhaps TRBD1 (6 bases). CDR3 nucleotides: TGTGCCAGCAGGCCGAGGAGGGGGGAGAACACTGAAGCTTTCTTT. It encodes CASRPRRGENTEAFF.